These T cell receptor beta chains were read from a single sample in a study of Ad26.COV2.S vaccination and SARS-CoV-2 variants. Produced via immunoSEQ multiplex PCR; TCRdb's table is partial and in-frame only. The repertoire holds roughly 320,000 clones, around 84% seen once, with more than 1.5% in the top ten. Material: peripheral blood, obtained in a trial of Ad26.COV2.S vaccine versus placebo. The source is a person between 18 and 65 years old who received the Ad26.COV2.S COVID-19 vaccine or a placebo. CDR3s include the opening cysteine and the closing phenylalanine or tryptophan. The D gene is left open where the match is weak. Clone size is given for some rows only: seen once, a few or many times, or a class if the clone is expanded.

clone_size	v_call	j_call	d_call	cdr3_aa	cdr3_nt
NA	TRBV7-6	TRBJ2-7	TRBD2	CASSLSSGGSYEQYF	TGTGCCAGCAGCTTGTCCAGCGGGGGGTCCTACGAGCAGTACTTC
NA	TRBV29-1	TRBJ2-1	NA	CSVGGGAVNEQFF	TGCAGCGTTGGAGGGGGGGCCGTGAATGAGCAGTTCTTC
NA	TRBV7-2	TRBJ1-5	NA	CASSPWGSLSNQPQHF	TGTGCCAGCAGCCCTTGGGGCTCCCTTAGCAATCAGCCCCAGCATTTT
NA	TRBV30	TRBJ1-5	NA	CACSGDAYSNQPQHF	TGTGCCTGCTCAGGTGACGCTTATAGCAATCAGCCCCAGCATTTT
few	TRBV7-3	TRBJ2-2	TRBD1	CASSPLTGFVAGELFF	TGTGCCAGCAGCCCACTGACAGGGTTTGTGGCCGGGGAGCTGTTTTTT
NA	TRBV6-6	TRBJ1-4	TRBD1	CASSFDRGSKKLFF	TGTGCCAGCAGCTTCGACAGGGGTTCCAAAAAACTGTTTTTT
NA	TRBV9	TRBJ2-6	NA	CASSVGEGSGANVLTF	TGTGCCAGCAGCGTAGGCGAGGGATCTGGGGCCAACGTCCTGACTTTC
NA	TRBV5-1	TRBJ2-3	TRBD1	CASSSFGTGGFYTDTQYF	TGCGCCAGCAGCTCTTTCGGGACAGGGGGCTTTTACACAGATACGCAGTATTTT
once	TRBV5-1	TRBJ2-1	TRBD2	CASSLEELAGLNGQFF	TGCGCCAGCAGCTTGGAGGAACTAGCGGGGTTGAATGGGCAGTTCTTC
NA	TRBV11-2	TRBJ1-2	NA	CASSPPTHIGITYGYTF	TGTGCCAGCAGCCCGCCCACCCACATAGGGATAACCTATGGCTACACCTTC
NA	TRBV9	TRBJ1-2	NA	CASSVGRGDYGYTF	TGTGCCAGCAGCGTAGGGAGGGGCGACTATGGCTACACCTTC
NA	TRBV30	TRBJ2-3	TRBD2	CAWSRTGTRDFTQYF	TGTGCCTGGAGTAGAACCGGGACTAGGGATTTCACGCAGTATTTT
NA	TRBV4-1	TRBJ2-7	TRBD2	CASGTSPSRDEQYF	TGCGCCAGCGGGACTAGCCCATCCCGGGATGAGCAGTACTTC
NA	TRBV27	TRBJ1-2	TRBD1	CASSSVTGGNYGYTF	TGTGCCAGCAGTTCTGTTACAGGGGGCAACTATGGCTACACCTTC
NA	TRBV15	TRBJ1-4	TRBD1	CATSIGQATNEKLFF	TGTGCCACCAGCATAGGACAGGCAACTAATGAAAAACTGTTTTTT
NA	TRBV18	TRBJ1-4	TRBD1	CASSGDRGRGEKLFF	TGTGCCAGCTCAGGCGACAGGGGACGGGGTGAAAAACTGTTTTTT
once	TRBV5-4	TRBJ2-3	NA	CASSLTGIRSDTQYF	TGTGCCAGCAGCTTAACCGGGATAAGATCAGATACGCAGTATTTT
NA	TRBV11-2	TRBJ1-2	NA	CASSPTGNYGYTF	TGTGCCAGCAGCCCTACAGGGAACTATGGCTACACCTTC
NA	TRBV5-1	TRBJ2-6	TRBD2	CASSLALLAGGRGANVLTF	TGCGCCAGCAGCTTGGCCCTCTTAGCGGGGGGGCGTGGGGCCAACGTCCTGACTTTC
NA	TRBV3-1/TRBV3-2	TRBJ1-4	NA	CASSQGGVGTNEKLFF	TGTGCCAGCAGCCAAGGAGGGGTGGGAACTAATGAAAAACTGTTTTTT
NA	TRBV7-8	TRBJ1-5	NA	CASSLAQGSGNQPQHF	TGTGCCAGCAGCTTAGCGCAGGGTTCGGGCAATCAGCCCCAGCATTTT
NA	TRBV24-1	TRBJ1-2	NA	CATMGQHNYGYTF	TGTGCCACCATGGGTCAACATAACTATGGCTACACCTTC
few	TRBV6-2/TRBV6-3	TRBJ2-7	NA	CASSYTSAEYGEQYF	TGTGCCAGCAGTTACACCTCCGCAGAATACGGCGAGCAGTACTTC
NA	TRBV2	TRBJ1-2	TRBD1	CASTTIGRGLDYGYTF	TGTGCCAGCACCACGATCGGCAGGGGGCTAGACTATGGCTACACCTTC
NA	TRBV5-6	TRBJ1-3	NA	CASSLVQGSGNTIYF	TGTGCCAGCAGCTTGGTACAGGGCTCTGGAAACACCATATATTTT
few	TRBV6-1	TRBJ2-7	NA	CASSESGKDYEQYF	TGTGCCAGCAGTGAATCGGGGAAGGACTACGAGCAGTACTTC
NA	TRBV9	TRBJ1-2	TRBD1	CASSTGTGADGYTF	TGTGCCAGCAGCACAGGGACAGGGGCTGATGGCTACACCTTC
NA	TRBV7-9	TRBJ2-3	NA	CASSFRTSSDTDTQYF	TGTGCCAGCAGCTTTCGGACGTCTTCGGACACAGATACGCAGTATTTT
NA	TRBV2	TRBJ1-6	NA	CASKYTGYNSPLHF	TGTGCCAGCAAATACACAGGGTACAATTCACCCCTCCACTTT
NA	TRBV5-1	TRBJ1-1	NA	CASSFRTDMNTEAFF	TGCGCCAGCAGCTTTAGGACAGATATGAACACTGAAGCTTTCTTT
NA	TRBV7-6	TRBJ2-5	NA	CASSAQARGRQETQYF	TGTGCCAGCAGCGCCCAGGCGCGGGGGCGGCAGGAGACCCAGTACTTC
NA	TRBV5-1	TRBJ1-2	NA	CASSLEVFNYGYTF	TGCGCCAGCAGCTTGGAGGTCTTCAACTATGGCTACACCTTC
NA	TRBV7-2	TRBJ2-1	NA	CASSLGRGSYNEQFF	TGTGCCAGCAGCTTAGGCAGGGGCTCCTACAATGAGCAGTTCTTC
NA	TRBV6-2/TRBV6-3	TRBJ1-1	NA	CASSYLGLGSEAFF	TGTGCCAGCAGTTACTTGGGGCTTGGGTCTGAAGCTTTCTTT
NA	TRBV9	TRBJ2-1	NA	CASSPQGNEQFF	TGTGCCAGCAGCCCCCAGGGCAATGAGCAGTTCTTC
once	TRBV20-1	TRBJ2-7	NA	CSASRIGGEGYEQYF	TGCAGTGCTAGTAGGATTGGGGGAGAGGGTTACGAGCAGTACTTC
NA	TRBV19	TRBJ1-1	NA	CASNPRSRGMNTEAFF	TGTGCCAGTAACCCCCGGAGCAGGGGAATGAACACTGAAGCTTTCTTT
NA	TRBV7-2	TRBJ2-5	TRBD2	CASSLSSGTSGRAQYF	TGTGCCAGCAGCCTAAGCTCCGGGACTAGCGGGAGGGCCCAGTACTTC
NA	TRBV4-3	TRBJ2-6	NA	CASSRAAGVGSGANVLTF	TGCGCCAGCAGCCGAGCCGCAGGGGTAGGGTCTGGGGCCAACGTCCTGACTTTC
NA	TRBV10-3	TRBJ1-1	NA	CAISVVREGAVEAFF	TGTGCCATCAGTGTCGTCAGGGAGGGCGCGGTTGAAGCTTTCTTT
NA	TRBV11-2	TRBJ1-4	NA	CASSSVGPVREKLFF	TGTGCCAGCAGCTCGGTTGGGCCGGTTCGAGAAAAACTGTTTTTT